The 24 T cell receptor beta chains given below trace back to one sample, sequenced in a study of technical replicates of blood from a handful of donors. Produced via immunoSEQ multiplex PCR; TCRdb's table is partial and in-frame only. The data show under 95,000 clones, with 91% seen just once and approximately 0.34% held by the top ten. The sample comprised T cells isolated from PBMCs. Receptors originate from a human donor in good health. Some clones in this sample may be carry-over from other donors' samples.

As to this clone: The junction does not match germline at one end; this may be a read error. Here the CDR3 DNA reads TGTGCCAGCAGCGTAGCGGGGGGGAGCCACGAGCAGTACTTC. This encodes CASSVAGGSHEQYF. This chain connects TRBV7-2 to TRBJ2-7, with 11 positions matching TRBD2. The CDR3 runs to 14 residues. Per the germline V gene, CDR1 is SGHTA and CDR2 is FQGNSA. Supplemented by reference TRBV7-2 and TRBJ2-7, the full variable domain reads GAGVSQSPSNKVTEKGKDVELRCDPISGHTALYWYRQSLGQGLEFLIYFQGNSAPDKSGLPSDRFSAERTGGSVSTLTIQRTQQEDSAVYLCASSVAGGSHEQYFGPGTRLTVT.

CDR3 region: CASVRAGGTRNTGELFF. CDR3 nucleotides: TGTGCCAGCGTCCGGGCAGGGGGCACGAGGAACACCGGGGAGCTGTTTTTT. The gene calls are TRBV5-6 and TRBJ2-2; 8 bases fit TRBD1. The CDR3 is 17 amino acids. Germline CDR1 and CDR2: SGHDT and YYEEEE. J gave up 1 base and V 7 bases, and 12 bases lay outside the gene matches.

As DNA, the CDR3 is TGTGCCAGCAGACGTAGCGGACCGAACACCGGGGAGCTGTTTTTT. Its translation: CASRRSGPNTGELFF. V usage is TRBV6-5 and J usage is TRBJ2-2; tentative D call: TRBD2 (6 bases). Trimming shortened V by 6 bases and J by 0 bases, and 11 bases separated the two germline ends. The CDR3 totals 15 residues. Per germline, CDR1 MNHEY and CDR2 SVGAGI.

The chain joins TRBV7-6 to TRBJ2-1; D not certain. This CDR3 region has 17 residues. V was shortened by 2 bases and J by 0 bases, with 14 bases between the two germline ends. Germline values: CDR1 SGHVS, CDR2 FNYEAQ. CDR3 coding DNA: TGTGCCAGCAGCTTAAAGGCGGTTCCGGGCTCCTACAATGAGCAGTTCTTC. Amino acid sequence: CASSLKAVPGSYNEQFF.

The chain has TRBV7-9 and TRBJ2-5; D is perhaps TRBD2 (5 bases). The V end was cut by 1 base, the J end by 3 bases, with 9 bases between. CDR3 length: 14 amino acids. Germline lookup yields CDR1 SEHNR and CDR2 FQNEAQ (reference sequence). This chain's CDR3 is CASSLGTGKETQYF. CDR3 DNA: TGTGCCAGCAGCTTAGGGACGGGGAAAGAGACCCAGTACTTC. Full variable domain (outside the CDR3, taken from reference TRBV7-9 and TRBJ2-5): DTGVSQNPRHKITKRGQNVTFRCDPISEHNRLYWYRQTLGQGPEFLTYFQNEAQLEKSRLLSDRFSAERPKGSFSTLEIQRTEQGDSAMYLCASSLGTGKETQYFGPGTRLLVL.

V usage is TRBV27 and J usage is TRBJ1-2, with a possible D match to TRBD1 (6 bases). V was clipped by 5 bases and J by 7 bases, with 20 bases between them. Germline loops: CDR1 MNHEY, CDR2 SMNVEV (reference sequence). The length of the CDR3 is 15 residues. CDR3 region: CASSGGHNAQIGYTF. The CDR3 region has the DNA TGTGCCAGCAGTGGGGGACACAACGCCCAGATTGGCTACACCTTC.

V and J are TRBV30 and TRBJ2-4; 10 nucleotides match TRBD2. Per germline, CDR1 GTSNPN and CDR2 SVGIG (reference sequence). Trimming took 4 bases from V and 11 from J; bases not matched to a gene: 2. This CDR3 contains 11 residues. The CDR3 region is CAWTSGSVQYF. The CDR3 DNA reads TGTGCCTGGACTAGCGGGAGCGTTCAGTACTTC.

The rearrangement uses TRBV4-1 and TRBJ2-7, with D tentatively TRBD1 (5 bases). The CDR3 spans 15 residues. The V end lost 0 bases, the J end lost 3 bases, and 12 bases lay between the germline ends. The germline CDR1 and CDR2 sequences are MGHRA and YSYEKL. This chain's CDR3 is CASSQEAQGYYEQYF. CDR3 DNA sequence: TGCGCCAGCAGCCAAGAAGCTCAGGGATACTACGAGCAGTACTTC.

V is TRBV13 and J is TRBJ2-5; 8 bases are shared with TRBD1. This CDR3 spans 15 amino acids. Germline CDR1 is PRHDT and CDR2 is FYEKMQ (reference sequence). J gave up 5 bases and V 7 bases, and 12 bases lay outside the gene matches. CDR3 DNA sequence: TGTGCCAGCACCTCCTTGGACAGGGATCAGGAGACCCAGTACTTC. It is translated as CASTSLDRDQETQYF.

For the CDR3, the DNA is TGTGCCAGCTCACACGGGGAGAACACTGAAGCTTTCTTT. Translated: CASSHGENTEAFF. This chain connects TRBV18 to TRBJ1-1; unclear D gene. CDR1 is KGHSH, CDR2 LQKENI, per germline. The CDR3 runs to 13 residues. V was pared by 4 bases and J by 1 base, with 7 bases between.

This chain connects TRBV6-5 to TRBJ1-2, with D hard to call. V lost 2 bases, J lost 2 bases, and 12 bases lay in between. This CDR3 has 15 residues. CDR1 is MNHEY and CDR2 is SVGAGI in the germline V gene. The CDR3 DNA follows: TGTGCCAGCAGTTACGCGAAAAATGTGAACTATGGCTACACCTTC. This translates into CASSYAKNVNYGYTF.

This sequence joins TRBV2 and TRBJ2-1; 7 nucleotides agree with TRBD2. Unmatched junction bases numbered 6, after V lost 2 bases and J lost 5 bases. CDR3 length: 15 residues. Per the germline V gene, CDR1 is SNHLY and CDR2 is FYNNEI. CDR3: CASSEPGGVHNEQFF. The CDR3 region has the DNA TGTGCCAGCAGTGAACCGGGGGGAGTCCACAATGAGCAGTTCTTC.

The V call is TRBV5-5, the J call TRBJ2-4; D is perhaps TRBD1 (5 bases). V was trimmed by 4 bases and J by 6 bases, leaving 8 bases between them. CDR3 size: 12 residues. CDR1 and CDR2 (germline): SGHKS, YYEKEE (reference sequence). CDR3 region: CASSRTRNIQYF. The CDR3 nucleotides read TGTGCCAGCAGCCGGACACGAAACATTCAGTACTTC. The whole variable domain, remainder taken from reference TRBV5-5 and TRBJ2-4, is DAGVTQSPTHLIKTRGQQVTLRCSPISGHKSVSWYQQVLGQGPQFIFQYYEKEERGRGNFPDRFSARQFPNYSSELNVNALLLGDSALYLCASSRTRNIQYFGAGTRLSVL.

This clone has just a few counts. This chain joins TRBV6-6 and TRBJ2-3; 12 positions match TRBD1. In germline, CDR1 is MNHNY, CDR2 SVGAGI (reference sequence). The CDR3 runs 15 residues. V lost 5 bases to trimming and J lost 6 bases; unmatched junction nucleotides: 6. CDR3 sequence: CASSPGTGGLDTQYF. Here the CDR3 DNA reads TGTGCCAGCAGTCCAGGGACAGGGGGCTTGGATACGCAGTATTTT.

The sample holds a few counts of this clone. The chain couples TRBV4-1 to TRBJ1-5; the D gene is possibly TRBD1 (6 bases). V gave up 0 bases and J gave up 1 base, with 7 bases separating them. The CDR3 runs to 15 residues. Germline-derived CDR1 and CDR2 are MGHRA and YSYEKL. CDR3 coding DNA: TGCGCCAGCAGCCAAGAAGGACAGAGCAATCAGCCCCAGCATTTT. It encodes CASSQEGQSNQPQHF.

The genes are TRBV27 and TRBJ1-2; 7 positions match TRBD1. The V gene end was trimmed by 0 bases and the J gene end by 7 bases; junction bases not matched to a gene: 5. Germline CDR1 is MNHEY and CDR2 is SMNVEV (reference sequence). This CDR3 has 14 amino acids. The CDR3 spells CASSLSEGARGYTF. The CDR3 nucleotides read TGTGCCAGCAGTTTATCGGAGGGGGCGCGTGGCTACACCTTC.

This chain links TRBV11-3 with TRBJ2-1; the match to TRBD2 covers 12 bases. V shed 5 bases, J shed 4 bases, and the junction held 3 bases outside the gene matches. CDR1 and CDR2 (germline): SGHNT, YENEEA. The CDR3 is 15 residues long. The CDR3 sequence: CASSQGTSGYNEQFF. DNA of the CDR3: TGTGCCAGCAGCCAGGGGACTAGCGGGTACAATGAGCAGTTCTTC.

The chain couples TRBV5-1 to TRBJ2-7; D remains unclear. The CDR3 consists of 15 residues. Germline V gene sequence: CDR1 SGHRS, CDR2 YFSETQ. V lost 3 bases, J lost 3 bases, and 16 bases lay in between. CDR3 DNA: TGCGCCAGCAGCTCGAGGCCCGAAGTTATCTACGAGCAGTACTTC. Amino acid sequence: CASSSRPEVIYEQYF.

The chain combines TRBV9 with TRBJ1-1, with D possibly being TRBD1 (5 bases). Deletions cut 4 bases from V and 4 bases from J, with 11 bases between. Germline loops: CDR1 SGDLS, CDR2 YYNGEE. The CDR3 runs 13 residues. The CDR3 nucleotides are TGTGCCAGCAGCCCCACCGGGGGCACTGAAGCTTTCTTT. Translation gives CASSPTGGTEAFF.

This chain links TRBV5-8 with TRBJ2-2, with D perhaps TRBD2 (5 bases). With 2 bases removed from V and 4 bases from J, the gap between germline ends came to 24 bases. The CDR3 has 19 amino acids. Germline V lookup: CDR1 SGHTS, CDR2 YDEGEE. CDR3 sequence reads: CASSFYPIKLAASTGELFF. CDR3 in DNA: TGTGCCAGCAGCTTTTATCCCATAAAGCTAGCCGCGAGCACCGGGGAGCTGTTTTTT. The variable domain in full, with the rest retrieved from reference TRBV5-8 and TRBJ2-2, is EAGVTQSPTHLIKTRGQQATLRCSPISGHTSVYWYQQALGLGLQFLLWYDEGEERNRGNFPPRFSGRQFPNYSSELNVNALELEDSALYLCASSFYPIKLAASTGELFFGEGSRLTVL.

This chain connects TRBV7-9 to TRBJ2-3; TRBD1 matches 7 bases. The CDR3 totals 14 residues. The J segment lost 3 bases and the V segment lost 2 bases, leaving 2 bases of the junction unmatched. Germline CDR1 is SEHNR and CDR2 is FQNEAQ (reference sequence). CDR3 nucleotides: TGTGCCAGCAGCTTAAAGGGGGCAACAGATACGCAGTATTTT. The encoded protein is CASSLKGATDTQYF. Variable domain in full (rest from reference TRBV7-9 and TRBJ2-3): DTGVSQNPRHKITKRGQNVTFRCDPISEHNRLYWYRQTLGQGPEFLTYFQNEAQLEKSRLLSDRFSAERPKGSFSTLEIQRTEQGDSAMYLCASSLKGATDTQYFGPGTRLTVL.

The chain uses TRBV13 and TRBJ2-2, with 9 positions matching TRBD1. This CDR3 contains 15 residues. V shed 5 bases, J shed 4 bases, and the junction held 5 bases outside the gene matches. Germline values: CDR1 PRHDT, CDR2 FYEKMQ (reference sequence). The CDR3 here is CASSRDRAGTGELFF. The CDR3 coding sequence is TGTGCCAGCAGCCGGGACAGGGCGGGCACCGGGGAGCTGTTTTTT.

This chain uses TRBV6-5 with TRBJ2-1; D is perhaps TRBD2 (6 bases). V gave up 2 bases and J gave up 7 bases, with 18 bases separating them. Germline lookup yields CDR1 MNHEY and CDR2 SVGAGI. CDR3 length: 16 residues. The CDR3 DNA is TGTGCCAGCAGTTACGGTGGGGTAGGGACTTATAATGAGCAGTTCTTC. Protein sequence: CASSYGGVGTYNEQFF.

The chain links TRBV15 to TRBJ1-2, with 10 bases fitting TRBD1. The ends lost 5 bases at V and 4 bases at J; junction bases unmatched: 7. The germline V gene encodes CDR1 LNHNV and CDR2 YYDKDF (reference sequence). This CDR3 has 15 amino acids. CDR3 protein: CATSYRTGGFYGYTF. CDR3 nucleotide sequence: TGTGCCACCAGCTACCGGACAGGGGGTTTCTATGGCTACACCTTC.